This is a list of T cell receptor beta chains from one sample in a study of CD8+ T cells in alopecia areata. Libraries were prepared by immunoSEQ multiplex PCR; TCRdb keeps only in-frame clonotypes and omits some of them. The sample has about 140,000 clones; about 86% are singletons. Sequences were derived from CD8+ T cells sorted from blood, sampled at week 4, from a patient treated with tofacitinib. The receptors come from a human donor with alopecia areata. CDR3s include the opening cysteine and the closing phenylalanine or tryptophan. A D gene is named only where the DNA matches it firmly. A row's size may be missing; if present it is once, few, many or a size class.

CDR3 protein: CSVERTSGEIYEQYF
CDR3 DNA: TGCAGCGTCGAGAGGACTAGCGGGGAAATCTACGAGCAGTACTTC
clone size: .
D gene: TRBD2
V gene: TRBV29-1
J gene: TRBJ2-7

CDR3 protein: CASSPRTGVETQYF
CDR3 DNA: TGTGCCAGCAGCCCTAGGACGGGGGTGGAGACCCAGTACTTC
clone size: .
D gene: .
V gene: TRBV13
J gene: TRBJ2-5

CDR3 protein: CSVEEGAGELFF
CDR3 DNA: TGCAGCGTTGAAGAGGGGGCCGGGGAGCTGTTTTTT
clone size: .
D gene: .
V gene: TRBV29-1
J gene: TRBJ2-2

CDR3 protein: CASSPGTAYEQYF
CDR3 DNA: TGTGCCAGTAGTCCGGGGACCGCATACGAGCAGTACTTC
clone size: .
D gene: .
V gene: TRBV19
J gene: TRBJ2-7

CDR3 protein: CASSSSGYSSYNEQFF
CDR3 DNA: TGTGCCAGCAGCTCTAGCGGGTACAGCTCCTACAATGAGCAGTTCTTC
clone size: .
D gene: TRBD2
V gene: TRBV7-2
J gene: TRBJ2-1

CDR3 protein: CASSLRDEGTTQYF
CDR3 DNA: TGTGCCAGCAGCCTCCGGGACGAAGGCACGACGCAGTATTTT
clone size: .
D gene: .
V gene: TRBV2
J gene: TRBJ2-3

CDR3 protein: CASSPESGGLTDTQYF
CDR3 DNA: TGCGCCAGCAGCCCAGAGAGCGGGGGGCTCACAGATACGCAGTATTTT
clone size: .
D gene: TRBD2
V gene: TRBV5-1
J gene: TRBJ2-3

CDR3 protein: CASSFDFGLGEQFF
CDR3 DNA: TGTGCCAGCAGCTTTGATTTCGGCCTGGGTGAGCAGTTCTTC
clone size: few
D gene: .
V gene: TRBV7-6
J gene: TRBJ2-1

CDR3 protein: CATSRDRGETQYF
CDR3 DNA: TGTGCCACCAGCAGAGACAGGGGCGAGACCCAGTACTTC
clone size: .
D gene: .
V gene: TRBV15
J gene: TRBJ2-5

CDR3 protein: CAWIGGKNEQFF
CDR3 DNA: TGTGCCTGGATTGGCGGTAAGAATGAGCAGTTCTTC
clone size: .
D gene: .
V gene: TRBV30
J gene: TRBJ2-1

CDR3 protein: CASSPQGEGAFF
CDR3 DNA: TGTGCCAGCAGCCCACAGGGAGAGGGAGCTTTCTTT
clone size: .
D gene: .
V gene: TRBV7-6
J gene: TRBJ1-1

CDR3 protein: CASSSPQGGLGEQYF
CDR3 DNA: TGTGCCAGCAGCTCCCCGCAGGGAGGGTTGGGCGAGCAGTACTTC
clone size: .
D gene: TRBD2
V gene: TRBV7-9
J gene: TRBJ2-7

CDR3 protein: CASSEFEAGVAYNEQFF
CDR3 DNA: TGTGCCAGCAGCGAGTTCGAAGCGGGAGTGGCGTACAATGAGCAGTTCTTC
clone size: .
D gene: TRBD2
V gene: TRBV9
J gene: TRBJ2-1

CDR3 protein: CASSESGTSGTYEQYF
CDR3 DNA: TGTGCCAGCAGTGAATCCGGGACTAGCGGTACCTACGAGCAGTACTTC
clone size: .
D gene: TRBD2
V gene: TRBV2
J gene: TRBJ2-7

CDR3 protein: CASSWTSGSSEQFF
CDR3 DNA: TGTGCCAGCAGTTGGACTAGCGGGTCGTCTGAGCAGTTCTTC
clone size: .
D gene: TRBD2
V gene: TRBV27
J gene: TRBJ2-1

CDR3 protein: CASSQGQLPIDYNEQFF
CDR3 DNA: TGCGCCAGCAGTCAGGGCCAGCTTCCGATAGATTACAATGAGCAGTTCTTC
clone size: .
D gene: .
V gene: TRBV23-1
J gene: TRBJ2-1

CDR3 protein: CSVDTGLNTEAFF
CDR3 DNA: TGCAGCGTTGATACGGGATTGAACACTGAAGCTTTCTTT
clone size: .
D gene: .
V gene: TRBV29-1
J gene: TRBJ1-1

CDR3 protein: CASRGQGYGYEQYF
CDR3 DNA: TGTGCCAGCAGGGGACAGGGGTACGGCTACGAGCAGTACTTC
clone size: .
D gene: TRBD1
V gene: TRBV27
J gene: TRBJ2-7

CDR3 protein: CASSFNRGSLVRTDTQYF
CDR3 DNA: TGCGCCAGCAGCTTCAACAGGGGGAGCCTTGTGCGGACAGATACGCAGTATTTT
clone size: .
D gene: TRBD1
V gene: TRBV5-1
J gene: TRBJ2-3

CDR3 protein: CASSPGTGGPWGALEQYF
CDR3 DNA: TGTGCCAGCAGCCCCGGGACAGGGGGCCCATGGGGTGCTCTCGAGCAGTACTTC
clone size: once
D gene: TRBD1
V gene: TRBV7-2
J gene: TRBJ2-7

CDR3 protein: CASSQDFGITIHQPQHF
CDR3 DNA: TGCGCCAGCAGCCAAGATTTCGGGATTACAATTCATCAGCCCCAGCATTTT
clone size: .
D gene: .
V gene: TRBV4-1
J gene: TRBJ1-5

CDR3 protein: CASSSSGAGELFF
CDR3 DNA: TGTGCCAGCAGCTCCTCTGGGGCCGGGGAGCTGTTTTTT
clone size: .
D gene: .
V gene: TRBV7-6
J gene: TRBJ2-2

CDR3 protein: CASSEWVGTASSPLHF
CDR3 DNA: TGTGCCAGCAGTGAATGGGTTGGGACCGCGAGTTCACCCCTCCACTTT
clone size: .
D gene: .
V gene: TRBV2
J gene: TRBJ1-6

CDR3 protein: CSVGSTTQYF
CDR3 DNA: TGCAGCGTTGGTTCTACTACGCAGTATTTT
clone size: .
D gene: .
V gene: TRBV29-1
J gene: TRBJ2-3

CDR3 protein: CASSQETAESYEQYF
CDR3 DNA: TGCGCCAGCAGCCAAGAGACAGCGGAGTCCTACGAGCAGTACTTC
clone size: .
D gene: .
V gene: TRBV4-1
J gene: TRBJ2-7

CDR3 protein: CASSHGTSGMGGDTQYF
CDR3 DNA: TGCGCCAGCAGCCACGGCACTAGCGGGATGGGTGGGGATACGCAGTATTTT
clone size: .
D gene: TRBD2
V gene: TRBV4-1
J gene: TRBJ2-3

CDR3 protein: CSVGAGGGTDTQYF
CDR3 DNA: TGCAGCGTTGGAGCGGGGGGAGGGACAGATACGCAGTATTTT
clone size: .
D gene: TRBD2
V gene: TRBV29-1
J gene: TRBJ2-3

CDR3 protein: CASSLALAGPNTGELFF
CDR3 DNA: TGCGCCAGCAGCTTGGCCCTAGCGGGACCCAACACCGGGGAGCTGTTTTTT
clone size: few
D gene: TRBD2
V gene: TRBV5-1
J gene: TRBJ2-2

CDR3 protein: CAWSLGQGLYEQYF
CDR3 DNA: TGTGCCTGGAGTTTGGGACAGGGATTGTACGAGCAGTACTTC
clone size: .
D gene: TRBD1
V gene: TRBV30
J gene: TRBJ2-7

CDR3 protein: CASIQGRGGYTF
CDR3 DNA: TGTGCCAGCATCCAGGGCCGAGGTGGCTACACCTTC
clone size: .
D gene: .
V gene: TRBV2
J gene: TRBJ1-2

CDR3 protein: CASSETAYEQYF
CDR3 DNA: TGTGCCAGCAGTGAGACAGCATACGAGCAGTACTTC
clone size: .
D gene: .
V gene: TRBV6-1
J gene: TRBJ2-7